Included here is one T cell receptor beta chain sequence, with context. Its antigen is still unknown. Amplification used 60 Vbeta primers and 13 Jbeta primers. The repertoire was sequenced with immunoSEQ multiplex PCR; TCRdb's copy has only in-frame clones and lacks some. The sample contains approximately 190,000 clones, over 70% of which appear only once. Germline CDR1 reads PRHDT; CDR2 reads FYEKMQ (reference sequence). The CDR3 loop spans 14 amino acids. Trimming took 0 bases from V and 5 from J; bases not matched to a gene: 3. The data were taken from a study of cytomegalovirus exposure and HLA in healthy donors. Study background: A data release that came early held 80 million or so unique TCRs from HLA-typed donors.

Study-wide results and limits: The study found most TCR sequences rare, yet found some public TCRs in many donors. The listing of roughly 160 TCR beta chains classed them as cytomegalovirus-associated.

The chain links TRBV13 to TRBJ1-1; the match to TRBD1 covers 7 bases. This receptor was identified in a man under 40 in good health and CMV-seronegative. Input material: PBMCs. The CDR3 DNA reads TGTGCCAGCAGCTTAGGGAGGGGGCAAACTGAAGCTTTCTTT. This translates into CASSLGRGQTEAFF.